This T cell receptor beta chain was sequenced for a study of OX40 agonist ivuxolimab in advanced cancers. Libraries were prepared by immunoSEQ multiplex PCR; TCRdb keeps only in-frame clonotypes and omits some of them. The profile shows some 46,000 clones, nearly 90% of them singletons. V lost 6 bases and J lost 2; bases outside the gene matches: 7. In germline, CDR1 is MNHEY, CDR2 SVGAGI. The CDR3 totals 15 residues. Sequencing used CD4+ or CD8+ T cells sorted from blood, obtained in a trial of the OX40 agonist ivuxolimab. This TCR was sampled from an adult with an advanced solid tumor such as melanoma, head and neck, liver or kidney cancer. V and J are TRBV6-5 and TRBJ2-1; 7 positions agree with TRBD2. The CDR3 region is CASSPSGETYNEQFF. The CDR3, as DNA: TGTGCCAGCAGCCCGAGCGGGGAGACCTACAATGAGCAGTTCTTC.